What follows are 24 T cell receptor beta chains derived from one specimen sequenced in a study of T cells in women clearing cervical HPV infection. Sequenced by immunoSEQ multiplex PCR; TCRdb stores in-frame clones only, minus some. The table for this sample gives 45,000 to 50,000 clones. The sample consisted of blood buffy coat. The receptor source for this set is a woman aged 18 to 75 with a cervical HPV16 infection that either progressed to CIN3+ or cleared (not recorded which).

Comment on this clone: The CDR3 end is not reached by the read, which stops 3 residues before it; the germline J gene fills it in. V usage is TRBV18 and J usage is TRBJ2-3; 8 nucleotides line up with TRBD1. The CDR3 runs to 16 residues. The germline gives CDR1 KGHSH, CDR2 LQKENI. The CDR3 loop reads CASSPPAGQEQETQYF. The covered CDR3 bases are TGTGCCAGCTCACCACCGGCGGGACAGGAACAAGAGACG.

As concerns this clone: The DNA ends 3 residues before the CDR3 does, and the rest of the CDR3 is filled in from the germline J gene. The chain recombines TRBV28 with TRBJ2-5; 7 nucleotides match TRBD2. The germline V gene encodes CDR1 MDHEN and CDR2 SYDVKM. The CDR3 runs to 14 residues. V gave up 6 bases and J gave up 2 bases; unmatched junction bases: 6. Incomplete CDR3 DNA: TGTGCCAGCAGCCCAGGACTAGTTCAAGAGACC. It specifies CASSPGLVQET. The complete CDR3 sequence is CASSPGLVQETQYF. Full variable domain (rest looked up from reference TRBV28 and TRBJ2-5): DVKVTQSSRYLVKRTGEKVFLECVQDMDHENMFWYRQDPGLGLRLIYFSYDVKMKEKGDIPEGYSVSREKKERFSLILESASTNQTSMYLCASSPGLVQETQYFGPGTRLLVL.

This chain's CDR3 is CASSRGLAGGTAYEQYF. The DNA read from the CDR3 is TGTGCCAGCAGTCGGGGACTAGCGGGAGGGACAGCCTACGAG. This chain links TRBV6-2 or TRBV6-3 with TRBJ2-7; TRBD2 matches 16 bases. The read ends 3 residues before the CDR3 terminus; that terminus is restored from the germline J gene. With V trimmed by 5 bases and J by 2 bases, 6 bases remained unmatched. The CDR3 is 17 residues long. Germline V gives CDR1 MNHEY, CDR2 SVGEGT.

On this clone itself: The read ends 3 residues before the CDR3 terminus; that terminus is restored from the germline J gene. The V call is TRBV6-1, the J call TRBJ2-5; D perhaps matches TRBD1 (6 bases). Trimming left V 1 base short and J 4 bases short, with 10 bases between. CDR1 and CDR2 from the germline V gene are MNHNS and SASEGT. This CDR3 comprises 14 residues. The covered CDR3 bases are TGTGCCAGCAGTGAAGGGACAGTCCGAGAGACC. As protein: CASSEGTVRET. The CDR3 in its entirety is CASSEGTVRETQYF.

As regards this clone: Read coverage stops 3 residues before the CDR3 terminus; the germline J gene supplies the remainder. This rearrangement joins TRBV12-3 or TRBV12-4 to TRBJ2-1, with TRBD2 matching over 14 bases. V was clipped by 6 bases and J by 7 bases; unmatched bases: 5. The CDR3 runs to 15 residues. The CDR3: CASSGTSGRGNEQFF. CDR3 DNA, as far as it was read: TGTGCCAGCAGCGGGACTAGCGGGAGAGGAAATGAG.

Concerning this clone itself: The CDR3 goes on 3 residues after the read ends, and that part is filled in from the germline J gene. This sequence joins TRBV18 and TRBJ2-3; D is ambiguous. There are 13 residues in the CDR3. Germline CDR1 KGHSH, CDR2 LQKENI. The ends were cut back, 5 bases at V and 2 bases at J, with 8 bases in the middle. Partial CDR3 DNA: TGTGCCAGCTCAGCCGAACTCACAGATACG. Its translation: CASSAELTDT. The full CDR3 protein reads CASSAELTDTQYF.

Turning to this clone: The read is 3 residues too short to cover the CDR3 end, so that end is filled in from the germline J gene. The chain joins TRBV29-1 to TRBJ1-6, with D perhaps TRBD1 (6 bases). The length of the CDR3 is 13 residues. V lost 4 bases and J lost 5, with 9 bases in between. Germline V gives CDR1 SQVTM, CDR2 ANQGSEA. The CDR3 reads CSVVSGDNSPLHF. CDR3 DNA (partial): TGCAGCGTTGTGTCAGGGGATAATTCACCC.

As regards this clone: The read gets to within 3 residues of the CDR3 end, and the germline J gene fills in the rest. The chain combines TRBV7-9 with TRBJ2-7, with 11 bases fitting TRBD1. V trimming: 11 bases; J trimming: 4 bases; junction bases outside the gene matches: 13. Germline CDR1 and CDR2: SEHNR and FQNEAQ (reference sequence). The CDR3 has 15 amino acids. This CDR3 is CAAATGGTGGYEQYF. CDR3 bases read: TGTGCCGCCGCCACCGGGGGGACAGGGGGGTACGAG.

CDR3 DNA, as far as it was read: TGTGCCAGCTCGCCAACCGGGACAGGGGCTTCCGGGGCCAACGTG. Its protein is CASSPTGTGASGANV. The full CDR3 protein is CASSPTGTGASGANVLFF. The V gene is TRBV18, the J gene TRBJ2-2; 10 bases are shared with TRBD1. The CDR3 extends 3 residues past the end of the read, so its final part is completed from the germline J gene. Germline loops: CDR1 KGHSH, CDR2 LQKENI. CDR3 size: 18 residues.

The CDR3 here is CASSQDKAEASYNEQFF. The sequenced part of the CDR3 DNA is TGTGCCAGCAGCCAAGATAAGGCGGAAGCTTCCTACAATGAG. The chain couples TRBV4-2 to TRBJ2-1; D is unresolved. The read ends 3 residues early relative to the CDR3; the germline J gene fills the gap. The CDR3 is made up of 17 amino acids. The germline gives CDR1 LGHNA, CDR2 YNFKEQ. V gave up 0 bases and J gave up 1 base, with 13 bases separating them.

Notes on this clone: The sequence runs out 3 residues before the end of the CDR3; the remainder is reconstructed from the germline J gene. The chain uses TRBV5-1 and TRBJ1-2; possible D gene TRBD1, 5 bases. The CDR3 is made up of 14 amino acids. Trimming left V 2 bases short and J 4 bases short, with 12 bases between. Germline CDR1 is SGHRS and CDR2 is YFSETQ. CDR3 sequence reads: CASSFEDTGYGYTF. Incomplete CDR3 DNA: TGCGCCAGCAGCTTCGAGGACACAGGCTATGGC.

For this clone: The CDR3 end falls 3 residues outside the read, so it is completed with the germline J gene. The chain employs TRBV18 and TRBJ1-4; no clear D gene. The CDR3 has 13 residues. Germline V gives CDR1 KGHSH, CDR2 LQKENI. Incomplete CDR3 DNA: TGTGCCAGCTCACCACAATTAACGTCGCGA. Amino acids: CASSPQLTSR. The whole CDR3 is CASSPQLTSRLFF.

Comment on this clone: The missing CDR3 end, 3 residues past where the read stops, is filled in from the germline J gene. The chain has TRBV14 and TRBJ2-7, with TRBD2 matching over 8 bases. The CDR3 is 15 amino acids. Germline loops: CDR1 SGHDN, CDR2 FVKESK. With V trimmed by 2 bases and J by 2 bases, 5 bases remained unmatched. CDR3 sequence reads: CASSQFMTSAYEQYF. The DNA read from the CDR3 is TGTGCCAGCAGCCAATTCATGACTAGCGCCTACGAG.

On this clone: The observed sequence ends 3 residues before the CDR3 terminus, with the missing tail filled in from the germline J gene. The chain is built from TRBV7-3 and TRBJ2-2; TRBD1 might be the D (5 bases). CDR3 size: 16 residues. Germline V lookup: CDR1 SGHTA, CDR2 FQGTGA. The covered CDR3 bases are TGTGCCAGCAGCTTAACTGGGATCTCTGGGGCCAACGTG. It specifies CASSLTGISGANV. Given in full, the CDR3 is CASSLTGISGANVLFF.

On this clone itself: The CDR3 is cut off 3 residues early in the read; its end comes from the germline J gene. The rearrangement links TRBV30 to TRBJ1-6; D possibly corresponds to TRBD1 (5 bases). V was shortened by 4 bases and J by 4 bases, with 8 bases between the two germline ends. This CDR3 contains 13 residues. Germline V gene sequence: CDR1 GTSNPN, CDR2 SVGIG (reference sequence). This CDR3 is CAWTAGYNSPLHF. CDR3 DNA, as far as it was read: TGTGCCTGGACGGCAGGGTATAATTCACCC.

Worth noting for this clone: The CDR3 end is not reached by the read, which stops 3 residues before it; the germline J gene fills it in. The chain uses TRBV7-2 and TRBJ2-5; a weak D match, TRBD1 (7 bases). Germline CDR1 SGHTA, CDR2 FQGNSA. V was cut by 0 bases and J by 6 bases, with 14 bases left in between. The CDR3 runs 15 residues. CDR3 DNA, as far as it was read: TGTGCCAGCAGCTTAGCGCAACAGGGGAGGCAGACC. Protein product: CASSLAQQGRQT. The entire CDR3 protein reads CASSLAQQGRQTQYF.

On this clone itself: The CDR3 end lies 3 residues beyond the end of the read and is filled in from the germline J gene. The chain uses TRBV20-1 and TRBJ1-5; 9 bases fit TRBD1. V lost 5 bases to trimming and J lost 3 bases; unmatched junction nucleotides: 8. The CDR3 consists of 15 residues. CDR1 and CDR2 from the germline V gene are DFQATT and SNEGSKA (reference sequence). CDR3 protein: CSAGIGTGINQPQHF. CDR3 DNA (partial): TGCAGTGCTGGAATAGGGACAGGGATCAATCAGCCC.

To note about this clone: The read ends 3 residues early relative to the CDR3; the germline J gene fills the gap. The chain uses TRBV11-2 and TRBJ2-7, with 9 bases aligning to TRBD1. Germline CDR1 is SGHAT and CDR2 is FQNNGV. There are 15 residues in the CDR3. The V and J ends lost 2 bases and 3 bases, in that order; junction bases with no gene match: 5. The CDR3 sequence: CASSLSPGQGYEQYF. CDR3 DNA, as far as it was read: TGTGCCAGCAGCTTAAGTCCGGGACAGGGCTACGAG.

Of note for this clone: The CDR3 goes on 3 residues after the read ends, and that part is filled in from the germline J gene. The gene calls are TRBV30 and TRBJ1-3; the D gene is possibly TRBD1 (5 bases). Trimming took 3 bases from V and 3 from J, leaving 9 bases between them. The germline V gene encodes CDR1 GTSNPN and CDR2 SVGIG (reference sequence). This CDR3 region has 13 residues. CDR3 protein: CAWSTGDGNTIYF. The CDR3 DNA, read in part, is TGTGCCTGGAGCACAGGAGATGGAAACACC.

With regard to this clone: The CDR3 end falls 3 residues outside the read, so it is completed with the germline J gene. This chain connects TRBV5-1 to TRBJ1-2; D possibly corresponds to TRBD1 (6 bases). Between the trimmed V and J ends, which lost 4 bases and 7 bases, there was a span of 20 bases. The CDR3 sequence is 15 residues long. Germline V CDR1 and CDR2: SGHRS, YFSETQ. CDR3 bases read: TGCGCCAGCAGCCCCGGGGGGCTCCGGGAGGCTGGC. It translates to CASSPGGLREAG. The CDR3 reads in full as CASSPGGLREAGYTF.

CDR3 DNA, as far as it was read: TGTGCCTGGAGCTTCATGGCGGGGGCCAATGAG. It translates to CAWSFMAGANE. The CDR3 reads in full as CAWSFMAGANEQFF. This chain joins TRBV30 and TRBJ2-1, with D possibly being TRBD2 (7 bases). The read ends 3 residues shy of where the CDR3 ends; the end is completed using the germline J gene. Germline V gene lookup returns CDR1 GTSNPN and CDR2 SVGIG (reference sequence). V lost 3 bases and J lost 6, with 15 bases in between. The CDR3 sequence is 14 residues long.

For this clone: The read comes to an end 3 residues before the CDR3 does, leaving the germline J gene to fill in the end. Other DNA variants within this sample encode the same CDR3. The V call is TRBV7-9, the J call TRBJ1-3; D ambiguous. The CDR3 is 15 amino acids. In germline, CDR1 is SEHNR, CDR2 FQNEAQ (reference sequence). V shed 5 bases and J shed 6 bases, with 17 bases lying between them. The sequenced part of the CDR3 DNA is TGTGCCAGCAGCCATACCTTGGACGGGGTAAACACC. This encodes CASSHTLDGVNT. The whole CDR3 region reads CASSHTLDGVNTIYF.

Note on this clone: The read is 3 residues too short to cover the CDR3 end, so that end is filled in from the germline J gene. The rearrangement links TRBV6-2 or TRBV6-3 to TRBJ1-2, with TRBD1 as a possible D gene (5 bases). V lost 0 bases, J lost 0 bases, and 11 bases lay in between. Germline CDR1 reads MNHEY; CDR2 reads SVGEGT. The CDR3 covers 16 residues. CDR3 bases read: TGTGCCAGCAGTTACTCGAAGGGGTCCGCTAACTATGGC. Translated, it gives CASSYSKGSANYG. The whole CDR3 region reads CASSYSKGSANYGYTF.

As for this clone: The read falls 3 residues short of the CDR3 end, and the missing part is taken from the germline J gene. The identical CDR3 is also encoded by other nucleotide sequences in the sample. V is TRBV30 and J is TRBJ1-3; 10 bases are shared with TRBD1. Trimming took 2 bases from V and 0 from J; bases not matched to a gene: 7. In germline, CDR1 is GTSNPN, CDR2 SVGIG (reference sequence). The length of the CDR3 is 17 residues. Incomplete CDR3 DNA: TGTGCCTGGAGTCTGGGACAGGGGACTCACTCTGGAAACACC. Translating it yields CAWSLGQGTHSGNT. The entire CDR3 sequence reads CAWSLGQGTHSGNTIYF.